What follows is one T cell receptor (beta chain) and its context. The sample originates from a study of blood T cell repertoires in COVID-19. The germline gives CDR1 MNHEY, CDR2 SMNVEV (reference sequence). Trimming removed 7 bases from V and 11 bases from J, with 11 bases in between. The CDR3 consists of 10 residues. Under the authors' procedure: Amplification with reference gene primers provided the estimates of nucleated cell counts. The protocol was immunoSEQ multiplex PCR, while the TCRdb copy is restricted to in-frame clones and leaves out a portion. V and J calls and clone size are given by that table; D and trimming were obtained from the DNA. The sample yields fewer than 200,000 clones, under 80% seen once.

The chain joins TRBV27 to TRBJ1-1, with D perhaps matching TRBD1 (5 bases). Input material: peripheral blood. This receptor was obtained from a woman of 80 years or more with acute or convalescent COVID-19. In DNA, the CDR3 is TGTGCCAGCAACGCAGGGAATGCTTTCTTT. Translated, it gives CASNAGNAFF.